These 7 T cell receptor beta chains share one sample of origin, sequenced in a study of blood T cell repertoires in COVID-19. Generated by immunoSEQ multiplex PCR, the TCRdb table keeps only in-frame clones and is missing some. The sample holds 320,000 or so clones; 85% are singletons and the top ten take over 1.5%. The specimen sequenced was PBMCs or T cells enriched from blood (not recorded which). The receptors originated from a woman aged 25 to 39 who had been exposed to COVID-19.

This clone showed up just a few times. The gene calls are TRBV19 and TRBJ1-5; D may be TRBD1 (5 bases). The CDR3 contains 13 residues. V gave up 8 bases and J gave up 6 bases, with 14 bases separating them. Germline V gene sequence: CDR1 LNHDA, CDR2 SQIVND (reference sequence). CDR3 sequence reads: CASETVRGQPQHF. DNA of the CDR3: TGTGCCAGTGAGACAGTAAGGGGTCAGCCCCAGCATTTT.

The rearrangement links TRBV5-4 to TRBJ2-3; tentatively, D is TRBD1 (5 bases). The germline V gene has CDR1 SGHNT and CDR2 YYREEE (reference sequence). Trimming removed 4 bases from V and 4 bases from J, with 16 bases in between. The CDR3 has 15 amino acids. The CDR3 DNA reads TGTGCCAGCAGCATCCCAGCCCAGGGTGCAGATACGCAGTATTTT. Its translation is CASSIPAQGADTQYF.

This clone was seen a handful of times. J is TRBJ1-4 and V is TRBV5-4; TRBD1 matches 8 bases. V was clipped by 1 base and J by 0 bases; unmatched bases: 5. Germline V gene data show CDR1 as SGHNT and CDR2 as YYREEE (reference sequence). The CDR3 totals 17 residues. The DNA of the CDR3 is TGTGCCAGCAGCTTGTACGCCAGGGGGCCAACTAATGAAAAACTGTTTTTT. Translating it yields CASSLYARGPTNEKLFF. The variable domain in full, with the rest retrieved from reference TRBV5-4 and TRBJ1-4, is ETGVTQSPTHLIKTRGQQVTLRCSSQSGHNTVSWYQQALGQGPQFIFQYYREEENGRGNFPPRFSGLQFPNYSSELNVNALELDDSALYLCASSLYARGPTNEKLFFGSGTQLSVL.

This clone was seen a handful of times. This chain uses TRBV28 with TRBJ1-3, with 9 bases matching TRBD1. Germline CDR1 and CDR2: MDHEN and SYDVKM. V lost 3 bases and J lost 0; bases outside the gene matches: 6. The CDR3 extends over 17 amino acids. CDR3 DNA sequence: TGTGCCAGCAGTTTGGACAGGGGCCAGACCTCTGGAAACACCATATATTTT. Translating it yields CASSLDRGQTSGNTIYF. Together with reference TRBV28 and TRBJ1-3, the CDR3 gives the full variable domain: DVKVTQSSRYLVKRTGEKVFLECVQDMDHENMFWYRQDPGLGLRLIYFSYDVKMKEKGDIPEGYSVSREKKERFSLILESASTNQTSMYLCASSLDRGQTSGNTIYFGEGSWLTVV.

CDR3 DNA sequence: TGCGCCAGCAGCTTGTCCTCCGGAAACACCATATATTTT. This sequence encodes CASSLSSGNTIYF. The chain has TRBV5-1 and TRBJ1-3; D ambiguous. The V end lost 1 base, the J end lost 4 bases, and 6 bases lay between the germline ends. This CDR3 has 13 residues. From germline, CDR1 is SGHRS and CDR2 YFSETQ.

V usage is TRBV11-2 and J usage is TRBJ1-2; D remains ambiguous. Germline CDR1 SGHAT, CDR2 FQNNGV. The length of the CDR3 is 13 residues. The ends were cut back, 3 bases at V and 6 bases at J, with 11 bases in the middle. Here the CDR3 DNA reads TGTGCCAGCAGCTTCGCAGGTGTACATGGCTACACCTTC. Translated: CASSFAGVHGYTF.

This clone was observed once. The rearrangement joins TRBV19 to TRBJ1-4; D remains unclear. The V end lost 9 bases, the J end lost 8 bases, and 16 bases lay between the germline ends. The CDR3 length is 13 residues. Germline values: CDR1 LNHDA, CDR2 SQIVND (reference sequence). CDR3 in amino acids: CASARSRLEKLFF. The DNA of the CDR3 is TGTGCCAGCGCCCGGAGCCGTTTGGAAAAACTGTTTTTT.